This entry lists 6 T cell receptor beta chains sequenced from one sample in a study of cytomegalovirus exposure and HLA in healthy donors. Primers: 60 Vbeta forward and 13 Jbeta reverse. Generated by immunoSEQ multiplex PCR, the TCRdb table keeps only in-frame clones and is missing some. The sample lists 150,000 to 200,000 clones, roughly 81% occurring once. The sample taken for sequencing was PBMCs. The receptors originated from a woman younger than 35 in good health and CMV-seropositive.

The chain links TRBV4-1 to TRBJ1-6; the D is unclear. The CDR3 length is 13 residues. Germline CDR1 is MGHRA and CDR2 is YSYEKL. Trimming removed 3 bases at V and 9 bases at J, with 9 bases between. CDR3: CASSHPQASPLHF. Written as DNA, the CDR3 is TGCGCCAGCAGCCACCCCCAGGCTTCACCCCTCCACTTT.

This chain uses TRBV28 with TRBJ1-2; 7 nucleotides agree with TRBD1. From germline, CDR1 is MDHEN and CDR2 SYDVKM. CDR3 length: 14 residues. The V and J ends lost 7 bases and 2 bases, in that order; junction bases with no gene match: 7. In DNA, the CDR3 is TGTGCCAGCATCCGACAGGGAGGCAACTATGGCTACACCTTC. It is translated as CASIRQGGNYGYTF.

This chain connects TRBV7-2 to TRBJ2-2; perhaps TRBD1 as D (5 bases). The V and J ends lost 2 bases and 0 bases respectively, with 10 bases between them. CDR1 and CDR2 (germline): SGHTA, FQGNSA. The CDR3 consists of 16 residues. CDR3 region: CASSLWGLANTGELFF. The DNA of the CDR3 is TGTGCCAGCAGCTTATGGGGCCTAGCGAACACCGGGGAGCTGTTTTTT.

The genes are TRBV10-3 and TRBJ2-5; D call uncertain. V lost 4 bases, J lost 2 bases, and 11 bases lay in between. Germline lookup yields CDR1 ENHRY and CDR2 SYGVKD. The CDR3 covers 14 residues. The CDR3 nucleotides read TGTGCCATCAGTGGAAGCCCCCCACAAGAGACCCAGTACTTC. Amino acids: CAISGSPPQETQYF.

The V call is TRBV11-2, the J call TRBJ2-3, with D possibly matching TRBD2 (6 bases). V lost 0 bases and J lost 3, with 10 bases in between. Germline V gene data show CDR1 as SGHAT and CDR2 as FQNNGV. The CDR3 contains 15 residues. Here the CDR3 reads CASSLEVAVTDTQYF. The CDR3, as DNA: TGTGCCAGCAGCTTAGAAGTAGCGGTGACAGATACGCAGTATTTT.

The chain employs TRBV9 and TRBJ2-2, with a possible D match to TRBD2 (6 bases). Trimming took 4 bases from V and 2 from J, leaving 12 bases between them. There are 15 residues in the CDR3. Per the germline V gene, CDR1 is SGDLS and CDR2 is YYNGEE. Written as DNA, the CDR3 is TGTGCCAGCAGCTACCGGGACTTCAACACCGGGGAGCTGTTTTTT. Translating it yields CASSYRDFNTGELFF.